This T cell receptor beta chain appears in the sequencing data of a study of blood T cell repertoires in COVID-19. Study-wide background: Sites in the United States, Italy and Spain provided acute and convalescent COVID-19 samples.

Original data processing: By means of reference gene primer amplification, nucleated cell counts were estimated. Sequencing was performed with immunoSEQ multiplex PCR; in TCRdb, only in-frame clones are kept and a portion is missing. V and J calls and clone size are as listed in that table; D and trimming were resolved from the DNA. This table has 70,000 or so clones, around 78% appearing once. The germline V and J ends were trimmed by 0 bases and 9 bases, with 21 bases remaining between them. In germline, CDR1 is LNHDA, CDR2 SQIVND (reference sequence). The CDR3 length is 16 residues. The clonotype was recovered from a human donor in a cohort sampled during active COVID-19. Sequences were obtained from peripheral blood. The J gene is TRBJ2-7, the V gene TRBV19, with D possibly matching TRBD1 (5 bases). The CDR3 sequence: CASSIDAGNLLRLQYF. The CDR3 DNA is TGTGCCAGTAGTATAGATGCAGGGAATCTCCTACGGCTGCAGTACTTC. Based on the CDR3 plus reference TRBV19 and TRBJ2-7, the full variable domain is DGGITQSPKYLFRKEGQNVTLSCEQNLNHDAMYWYRQDPGQGLRLIYYSQIVNDFQKGDIAEGYSVSREKKESFPLTVTSAQKNPTAFYLCASSIDAGNLLRLQYFGPGTRLTVT.